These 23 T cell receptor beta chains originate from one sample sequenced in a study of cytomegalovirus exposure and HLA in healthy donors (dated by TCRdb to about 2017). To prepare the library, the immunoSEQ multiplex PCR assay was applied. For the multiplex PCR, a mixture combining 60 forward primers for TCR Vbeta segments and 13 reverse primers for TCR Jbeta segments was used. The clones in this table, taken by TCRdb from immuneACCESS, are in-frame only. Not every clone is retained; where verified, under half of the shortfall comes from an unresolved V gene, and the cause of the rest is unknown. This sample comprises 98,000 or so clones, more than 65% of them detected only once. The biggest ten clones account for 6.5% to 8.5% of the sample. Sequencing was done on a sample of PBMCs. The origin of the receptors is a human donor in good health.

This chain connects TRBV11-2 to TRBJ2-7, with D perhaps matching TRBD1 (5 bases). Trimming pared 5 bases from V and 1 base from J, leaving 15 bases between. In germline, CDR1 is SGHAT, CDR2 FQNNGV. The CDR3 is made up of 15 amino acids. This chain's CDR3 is CASSRTTVPSYEQYF. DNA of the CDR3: TGTGCCAGCAGCCGCACGACAGTCCCATCCTACGAGCAGTACTTC.

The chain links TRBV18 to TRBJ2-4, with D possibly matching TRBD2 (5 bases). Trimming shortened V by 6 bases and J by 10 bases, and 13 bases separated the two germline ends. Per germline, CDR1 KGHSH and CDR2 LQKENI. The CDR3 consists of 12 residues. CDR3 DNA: TGTGCCAGCTCCCTTGGAGGAGAGATTCAGTACTTC. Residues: CASSLGGEIQYF.

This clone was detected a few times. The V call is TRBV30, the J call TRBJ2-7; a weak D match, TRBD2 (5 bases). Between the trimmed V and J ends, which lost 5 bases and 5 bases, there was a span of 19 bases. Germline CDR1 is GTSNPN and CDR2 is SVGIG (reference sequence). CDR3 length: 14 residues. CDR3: CAWGLPRELHEQYF. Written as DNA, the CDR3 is TGTGCCTGGGGTCTCCCTAGGGAGCTACACGAGCAGTACTTC.

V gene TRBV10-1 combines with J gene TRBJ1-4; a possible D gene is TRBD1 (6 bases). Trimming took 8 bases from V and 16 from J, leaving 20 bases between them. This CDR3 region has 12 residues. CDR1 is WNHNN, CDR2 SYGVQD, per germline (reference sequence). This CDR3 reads CASEGEGRASFF. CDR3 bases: TGCGCCAGCGAGGGGGAGGGGAGGGCTTCGTTTTTT.

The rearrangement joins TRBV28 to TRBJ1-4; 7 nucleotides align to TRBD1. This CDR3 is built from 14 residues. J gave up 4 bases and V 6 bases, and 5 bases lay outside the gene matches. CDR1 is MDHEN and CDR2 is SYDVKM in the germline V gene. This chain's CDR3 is CASRTTGSNEKLFF. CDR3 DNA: TGTGCCAGCAGGACGACAGGGAGTAATGAAAAACTGTTTTTT.

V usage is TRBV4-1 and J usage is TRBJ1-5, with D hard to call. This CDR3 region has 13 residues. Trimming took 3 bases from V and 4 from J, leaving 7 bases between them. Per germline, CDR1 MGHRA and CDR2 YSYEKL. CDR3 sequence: CASSHDENQPQHF. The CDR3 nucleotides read TGCGCCAGCAGCCATGATGAGAATCAGCCCCAGCATTTT.

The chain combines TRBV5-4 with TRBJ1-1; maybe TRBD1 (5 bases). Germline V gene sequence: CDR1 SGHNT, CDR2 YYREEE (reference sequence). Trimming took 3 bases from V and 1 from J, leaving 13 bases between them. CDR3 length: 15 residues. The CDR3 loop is CASSSGGLQNTEAFF. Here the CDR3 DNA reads TGTGCCAGCAGCTCTGGGGGACTCCAGAACACTGAAGCTTTCTTT.

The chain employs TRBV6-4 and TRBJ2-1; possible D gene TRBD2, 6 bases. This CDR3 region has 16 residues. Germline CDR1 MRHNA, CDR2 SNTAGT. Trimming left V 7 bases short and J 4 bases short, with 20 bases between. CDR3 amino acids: CASKKTSGDLYNEQFF. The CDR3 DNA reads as TGTGCCAGCAAAAAAACCTCGGGGGACCTGTACAATGAGCAGTTCTTC.

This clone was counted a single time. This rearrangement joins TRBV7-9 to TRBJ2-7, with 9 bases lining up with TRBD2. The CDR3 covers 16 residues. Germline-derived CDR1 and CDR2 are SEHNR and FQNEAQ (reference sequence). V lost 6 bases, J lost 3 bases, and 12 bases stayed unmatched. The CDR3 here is CASRGVDSGSFYEQYF. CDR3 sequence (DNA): TGTGCCAGCAGGGGGGTCGATAGCGGGAGTTTCTACGAGCAGTACTTC.

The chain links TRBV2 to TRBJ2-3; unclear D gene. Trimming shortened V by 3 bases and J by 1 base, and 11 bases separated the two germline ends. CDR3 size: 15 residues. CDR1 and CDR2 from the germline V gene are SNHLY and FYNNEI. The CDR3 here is CASSEVVQGTDTQYF. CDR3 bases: TGTGCCAGCAGTGAGGTAGTGCAGGGCACAGATACGCAGTATTTT.

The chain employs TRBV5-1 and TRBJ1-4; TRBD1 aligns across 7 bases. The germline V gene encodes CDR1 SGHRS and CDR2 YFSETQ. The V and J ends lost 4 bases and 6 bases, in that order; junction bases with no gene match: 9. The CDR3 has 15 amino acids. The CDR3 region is CASSRDGTADEKLFF. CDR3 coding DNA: TGCGCCAGCAGCCGAGACGGGACAGCGGATGAAAAACTGTTTTTT.

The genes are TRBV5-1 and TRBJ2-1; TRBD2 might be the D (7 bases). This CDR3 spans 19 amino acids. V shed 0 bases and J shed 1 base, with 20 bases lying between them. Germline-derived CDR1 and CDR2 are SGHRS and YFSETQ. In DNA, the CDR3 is TGCGCCAGCAGCTTGGGGGACCTCATGGGGGGGCCGTCCTACAATGAGCAGTTCTTC. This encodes CASSLGDLMGGPSYNEQFF.

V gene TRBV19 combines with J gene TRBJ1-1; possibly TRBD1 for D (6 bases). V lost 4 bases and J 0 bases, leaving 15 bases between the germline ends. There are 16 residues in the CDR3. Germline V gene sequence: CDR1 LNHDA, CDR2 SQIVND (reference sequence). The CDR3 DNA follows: TGTGCCAGTAGTAGAGAAATGAGGGGGTTGAACACTGAAGCTTTCTTT. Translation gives CASSREMRGLNTEAFF. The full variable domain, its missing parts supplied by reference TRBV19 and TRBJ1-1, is DGGITQSPKYLFRKEGQNVTLSCEQNLNHDAMYWYRQDPGQGLRLIYYSQIVNDFQKGDIAEGYSVSREKKESFPLTVTSAQKNPTAFYLCASSREMRGLNTEAFFGQGTRLTVV.

In nucleotides, the CDR3 is TGCGCCAGCAGTCCAGTCCCTGCCAGCTCCTACGAGCAGTACTTC. Its protein product is CASSPVPASSYEQYF. This chain joins TRBV10-2 and TRBJ2-7; D is undetermined. Germline loops: CDR1 WSHSY, CDR2 SAAADI. CDR3 length equals 15 residues. Deletions cut 5 bases from V and 0 bases from J, with 14 bases between.

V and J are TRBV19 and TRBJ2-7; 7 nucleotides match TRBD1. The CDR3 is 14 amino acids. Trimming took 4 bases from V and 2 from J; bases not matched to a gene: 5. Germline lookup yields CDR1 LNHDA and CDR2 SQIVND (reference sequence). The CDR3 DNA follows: TGTGCCAGTAGTAGCCCACAGGGGACCTACGAGCAGTACTTC. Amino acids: CASSSPQGTYEQYF.

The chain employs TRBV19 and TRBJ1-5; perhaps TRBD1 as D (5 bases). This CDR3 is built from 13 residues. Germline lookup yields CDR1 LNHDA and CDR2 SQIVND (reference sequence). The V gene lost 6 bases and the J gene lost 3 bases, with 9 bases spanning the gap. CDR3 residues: CASRDTFNQPQHF. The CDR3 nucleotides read TGTGCCAGTAGGGACACCTTCAATCAGCCCCAGCATTTT. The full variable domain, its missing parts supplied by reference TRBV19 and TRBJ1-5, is DGGITQSPKYLFRKEGQNVTLSCEQNLNHDAMYWYRQDPGQGLRLIYYSQIVNDFQKGDIAEGYSVSREKKESFPLTVTSAQKNPTAFYLCASRDTFNQPQHFGDGTRLSIL.

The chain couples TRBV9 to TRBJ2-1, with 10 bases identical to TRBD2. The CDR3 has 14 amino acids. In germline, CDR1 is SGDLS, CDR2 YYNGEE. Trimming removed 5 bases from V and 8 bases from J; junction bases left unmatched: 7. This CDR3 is CASSGLAVLDEQFF. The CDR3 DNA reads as TGTGCCAGCAGTGGACTAGCGGTCTTGGATGAGCAGTTCTTC.

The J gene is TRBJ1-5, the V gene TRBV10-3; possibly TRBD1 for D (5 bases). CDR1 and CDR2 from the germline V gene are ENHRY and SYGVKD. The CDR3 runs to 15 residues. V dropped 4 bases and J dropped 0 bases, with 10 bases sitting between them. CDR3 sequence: CAISVRQGSNQPQHF. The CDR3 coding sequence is TGTGCCATCAGTGTGCGGCAGGGTAGCAATCAGCCCCAGCATTTT.

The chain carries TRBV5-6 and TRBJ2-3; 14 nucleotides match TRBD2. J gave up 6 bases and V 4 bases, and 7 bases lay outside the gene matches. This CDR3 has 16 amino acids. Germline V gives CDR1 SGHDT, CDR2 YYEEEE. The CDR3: CASSIPGLAGADTQYF. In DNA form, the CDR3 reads TGTGCCAGCAGCATACCGGGACTAGCGGGGGCGGATACGCAGTATTTT.

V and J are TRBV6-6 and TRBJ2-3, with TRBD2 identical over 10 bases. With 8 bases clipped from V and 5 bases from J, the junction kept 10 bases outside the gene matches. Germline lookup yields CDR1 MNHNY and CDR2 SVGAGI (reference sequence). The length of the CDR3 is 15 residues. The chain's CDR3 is CASGELAGVKDTQYF. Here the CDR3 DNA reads TGTGCCAGCGGAGAGCTAGCGGGGGTTAAAGATACGCAGTATTTT.

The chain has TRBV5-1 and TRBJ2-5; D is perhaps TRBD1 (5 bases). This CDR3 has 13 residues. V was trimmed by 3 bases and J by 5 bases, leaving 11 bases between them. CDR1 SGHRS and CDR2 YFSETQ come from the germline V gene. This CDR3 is CASSSAGWETQYF. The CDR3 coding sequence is TGCGCCAGCAGCTCGGCAGGGTGGGAGACCCAGTACTTC.

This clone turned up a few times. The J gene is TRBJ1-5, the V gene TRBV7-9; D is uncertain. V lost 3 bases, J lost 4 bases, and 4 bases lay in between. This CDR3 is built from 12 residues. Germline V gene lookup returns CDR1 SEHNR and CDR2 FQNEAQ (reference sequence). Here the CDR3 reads CASSFLNQPQHF. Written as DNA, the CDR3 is TGTGCCAGCAGCTTCTTGAATCAGCCCCAGCATTTT.

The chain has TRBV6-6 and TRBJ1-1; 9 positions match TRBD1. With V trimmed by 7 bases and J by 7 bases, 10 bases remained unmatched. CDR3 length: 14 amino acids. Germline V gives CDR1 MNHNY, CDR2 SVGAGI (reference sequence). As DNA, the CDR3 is TGTGCCAGCACCACAGGGGGCCTGGGACTTGAAGCTTTCTTT. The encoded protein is CASTTGGLGLEAFF.